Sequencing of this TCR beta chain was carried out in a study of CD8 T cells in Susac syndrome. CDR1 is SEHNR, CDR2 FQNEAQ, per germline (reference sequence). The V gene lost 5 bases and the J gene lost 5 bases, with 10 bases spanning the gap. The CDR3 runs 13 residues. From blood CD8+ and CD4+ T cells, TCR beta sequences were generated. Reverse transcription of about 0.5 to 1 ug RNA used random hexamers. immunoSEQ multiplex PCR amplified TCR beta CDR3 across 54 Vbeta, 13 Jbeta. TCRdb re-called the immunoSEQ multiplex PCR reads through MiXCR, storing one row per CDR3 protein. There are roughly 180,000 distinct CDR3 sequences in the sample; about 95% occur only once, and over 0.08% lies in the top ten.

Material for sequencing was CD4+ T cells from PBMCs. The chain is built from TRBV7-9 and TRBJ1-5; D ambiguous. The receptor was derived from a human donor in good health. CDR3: CASSPLGHQPQHF. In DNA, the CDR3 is TGTGCCAGCAGCCCTCTCGGACATCAGCCCCAGCATTTT.